The sequence of this T cell receptor (beta chain) was determined in a study of T cell repertoires in cytomegalovirus infection. V lost 6 bases and J lost 7, with 16 bases in between. The CDR3 covers 15 residues. CDR1 is MDHEN and CDR2 is SYDVKM in the germline V gene. Each CDR3 protein gets one entry after TCRdb re-called the reads with MiXCR. The sample lists roughly 230,000 distinct CDR3 sequences; 15% to 20% were seen once. This clonotype has ten or more counts. Specimen: CD8+ T cells from PBMCs. This TCR derives from a human donor in good health (CMV status not recorded). Some clones in this sample may be carry-over from other donors' samples. V is TRBV28 and J is TRBJ1-6; a possible D gene is TRBD1 (5 bases). The CDR3 here is CASRTAGDPNSPLHF. The CDR3 DNA reads TGTGCCAGCAGAACAGCCGGGGACCCCAATTCACCCCTCCACTTT.